This T cell receptor beta chain was captured by sequencing in a study of CXCR3-negative and CXCR3-positive naive CD8 T cells. General observations from the study: TRB CDR3s were more hydrophobic in CXCR3-positive than in CXCR3-negative naive cells. TRBV-TRBJ usage matched between naive CXCR3-negative and CXCR3-positive cells but not between memory cells.

UMI-labeled 5' RACE yielded the TRB cDNA libraries. TCRdb re-called the 5' RACE reads and shows each CDR3 protein once, DNA omitted. This repertoire comprises 85,000 to 90,000 distinct CDR3 sequences; its ten largest clones make up 0.8% to 0.85%. Germline V CDR1 and CDR2: MDHEN, SYDVKM. This CDR3 has 13 residues. Regarding this clonotype: Its antigen is not identified.

V usage is TRBV28 and J usage is TRBJ1-6. The sequence derives from a human donor in good health. Some clones in this sample may be carry-over from other donors' samples. Sequenced sample: naive CXCR3+ CD8+ T cells from blood. The sample's subset: CD45RO-CCR7+CD27+CD95- naive CD8+ T cells expressing CXCR3 (TNR3+). Here the CDR3 reads CASSGLPYSPLHF.